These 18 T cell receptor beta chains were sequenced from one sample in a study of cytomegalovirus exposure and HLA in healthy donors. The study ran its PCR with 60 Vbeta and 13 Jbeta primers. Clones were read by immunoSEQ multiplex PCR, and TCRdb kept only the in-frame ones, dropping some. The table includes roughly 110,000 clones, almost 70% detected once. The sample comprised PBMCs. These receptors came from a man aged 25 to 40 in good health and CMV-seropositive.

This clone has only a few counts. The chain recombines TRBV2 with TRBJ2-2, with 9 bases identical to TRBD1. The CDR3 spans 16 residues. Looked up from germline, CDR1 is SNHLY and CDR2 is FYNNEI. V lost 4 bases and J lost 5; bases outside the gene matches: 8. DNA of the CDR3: TGTGCCAGCAGTGGCTCAGGGACAGGGCTGACCGGGGAGCTGTTTTTT. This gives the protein CASSGSGTGLTGELFF.

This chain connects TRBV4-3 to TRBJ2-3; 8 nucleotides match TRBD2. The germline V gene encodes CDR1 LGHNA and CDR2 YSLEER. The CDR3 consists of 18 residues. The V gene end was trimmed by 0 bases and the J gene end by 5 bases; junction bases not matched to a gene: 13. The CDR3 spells CASSQENPRAGDGDTQYF. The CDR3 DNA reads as TGCGCCAGCAGCCAAGAAAACCCTCGAGCGGGAGACGGAGATACGCAGTATTTT.

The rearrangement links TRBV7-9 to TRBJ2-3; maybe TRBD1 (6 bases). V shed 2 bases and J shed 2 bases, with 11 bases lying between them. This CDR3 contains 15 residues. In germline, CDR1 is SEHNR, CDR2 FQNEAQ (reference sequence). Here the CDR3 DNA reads TGTGCCAGCAGCTTAAGGGCAGGGGCCACAGATACGCAGTATTTT. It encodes CASSLRAGATDTQYF.

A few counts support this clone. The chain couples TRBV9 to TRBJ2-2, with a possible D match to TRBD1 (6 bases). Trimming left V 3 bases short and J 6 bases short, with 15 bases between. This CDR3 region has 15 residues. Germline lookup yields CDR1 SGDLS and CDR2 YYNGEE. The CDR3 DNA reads TGTGCCAGCAGCGCGGGACATCTGAATTCCGGGGAGCTGTTTTTT. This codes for CASSAGHLNSGELFF.

The DNA for the CDR3 is TGTGCCACCAGCGCCCCGCGGGGCTATGGCTACACCTTC. Translating it yields CATSAPRGYGYTF. The chain has TRBV15 and TRBJ1-2; D ambiguous. CDR1 is LNHNV and CDR2 is YYDKDF in the germline V gene (reference sequence). Between the trimmed V and J ends, which lost 5 bases and 4 bases, there was a span of 11 bases. The CDR3 totals 13 residues.

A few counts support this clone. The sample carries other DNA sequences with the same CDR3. CDR3 DNA sequence: TGTGCCAGCAGCTCCCAGCCAGGGTATATAGGCGGCTACACCTTC. It is translated as CASSSQPGYIGGYTF. The gene calls are TRBV7-2 and TRBJ1-2, with D tentatively TRBD1 (5 bases). Germline values: CDR1 SGHTA, CDR2 FQGNSA. The CDR3 runs to 15 residues. Deletions cut 4 bases from V and 8 bases from J, with 20 bases between.

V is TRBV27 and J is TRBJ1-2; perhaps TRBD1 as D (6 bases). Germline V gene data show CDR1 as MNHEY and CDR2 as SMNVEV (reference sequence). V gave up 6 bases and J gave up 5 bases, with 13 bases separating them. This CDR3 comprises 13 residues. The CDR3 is CASSKGVGYGYTF. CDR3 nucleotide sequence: TGTGCCAGCAGCAAGGGGGTGGGGTATGGCTACACCTTC.

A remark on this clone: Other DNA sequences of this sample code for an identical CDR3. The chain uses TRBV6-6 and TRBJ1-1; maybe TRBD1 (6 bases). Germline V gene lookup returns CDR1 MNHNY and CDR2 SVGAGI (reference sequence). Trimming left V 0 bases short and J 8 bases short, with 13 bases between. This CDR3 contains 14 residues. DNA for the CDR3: TGTGCCAGCAGTTACTCGGCCGGGACAACGGAAGCTTTCTTT. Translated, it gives CASSYSAGTTEAFF.

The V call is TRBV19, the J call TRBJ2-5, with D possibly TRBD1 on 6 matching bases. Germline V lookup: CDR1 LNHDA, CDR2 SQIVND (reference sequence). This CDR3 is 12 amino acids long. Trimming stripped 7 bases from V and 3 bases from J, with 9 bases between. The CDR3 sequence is CASKAGEETQYF. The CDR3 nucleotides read TGTGCCAGTAAGGCAGGGGAAGAGACCCAGTACTTC.

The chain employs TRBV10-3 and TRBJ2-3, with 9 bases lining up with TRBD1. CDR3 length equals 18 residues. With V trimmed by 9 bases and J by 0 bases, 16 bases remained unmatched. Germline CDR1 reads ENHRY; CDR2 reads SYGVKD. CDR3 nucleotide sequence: TGTGCCATACAGGGGGCCATAGCACATTCCTATAGCACAGATACGCAGTATTTT. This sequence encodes CAIQGAIAHSYSTDTQYF.

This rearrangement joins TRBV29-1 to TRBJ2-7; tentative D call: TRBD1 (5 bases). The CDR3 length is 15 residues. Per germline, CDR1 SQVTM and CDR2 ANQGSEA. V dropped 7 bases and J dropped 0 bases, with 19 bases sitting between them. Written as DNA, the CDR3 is TGCAGCGGCCGGATTTCGACAGCTAGCTCCTACGAGCAGTACTTC. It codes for CSGRISTASSYEQYF.

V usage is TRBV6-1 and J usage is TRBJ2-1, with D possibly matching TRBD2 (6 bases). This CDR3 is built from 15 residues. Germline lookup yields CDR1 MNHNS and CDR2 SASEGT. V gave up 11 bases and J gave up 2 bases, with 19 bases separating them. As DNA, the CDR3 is TGTGCCGGGGGGTCAGGTGGGGAACCCTACAATGAGCAGTTCTTC. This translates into CAGGSGGEPYNEQFF.

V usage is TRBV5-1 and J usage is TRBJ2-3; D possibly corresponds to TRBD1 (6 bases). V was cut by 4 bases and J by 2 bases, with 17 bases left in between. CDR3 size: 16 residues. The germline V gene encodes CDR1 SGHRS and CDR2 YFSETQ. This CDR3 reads CASSPRMSGVTDTQYF. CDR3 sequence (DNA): TGCGCCAGCAGCCCGAGGATGTCAGGGGTCACAGATACGCAGTATTTT.

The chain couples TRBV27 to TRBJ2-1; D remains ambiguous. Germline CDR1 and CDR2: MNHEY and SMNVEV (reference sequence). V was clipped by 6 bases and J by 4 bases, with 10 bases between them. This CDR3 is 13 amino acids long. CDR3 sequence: CASRSQSYNEQFF. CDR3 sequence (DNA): TGTGCCAGCAGGTCCCAGTCGTACAATGAGCAGTTCTTC.

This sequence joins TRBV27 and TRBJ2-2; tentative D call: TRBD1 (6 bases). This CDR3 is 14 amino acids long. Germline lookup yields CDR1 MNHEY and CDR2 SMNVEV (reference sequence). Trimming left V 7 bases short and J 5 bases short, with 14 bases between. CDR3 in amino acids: CASKPRGGTGELFF. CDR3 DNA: TGTGCCAGCAAACCCAGGGGCGGGACCGGGGAGCTGTTTTTT.

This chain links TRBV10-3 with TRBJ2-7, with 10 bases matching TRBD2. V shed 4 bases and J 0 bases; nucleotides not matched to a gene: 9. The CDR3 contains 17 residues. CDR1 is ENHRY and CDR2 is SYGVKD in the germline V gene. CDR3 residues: CAISVPSGGLFSYEQYF. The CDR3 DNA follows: TGTGCCATCAGTGTGCCTAGCGGGGGCCTGTTCTCCTACGAGCAGTACTTC.

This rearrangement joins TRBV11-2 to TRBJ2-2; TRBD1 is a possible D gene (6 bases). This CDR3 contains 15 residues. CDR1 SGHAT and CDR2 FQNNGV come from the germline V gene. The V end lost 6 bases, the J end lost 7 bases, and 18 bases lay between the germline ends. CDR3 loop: CASSYSLGASGELFF. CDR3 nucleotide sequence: TGTGCCAGCAGTTATAGTTTGGGGGCGAGCGGGGAGCTGTTTTTT.

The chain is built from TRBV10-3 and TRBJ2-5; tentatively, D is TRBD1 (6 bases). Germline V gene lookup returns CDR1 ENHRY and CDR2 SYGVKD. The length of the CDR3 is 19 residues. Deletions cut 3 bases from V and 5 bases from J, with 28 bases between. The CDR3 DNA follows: TGTGCCATCAGTGATGGGACCAGGATGGGGAAGGGGGTCCGGGAGACCCAGTACTTC. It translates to CAISDGTRMGKGVRETQYF.